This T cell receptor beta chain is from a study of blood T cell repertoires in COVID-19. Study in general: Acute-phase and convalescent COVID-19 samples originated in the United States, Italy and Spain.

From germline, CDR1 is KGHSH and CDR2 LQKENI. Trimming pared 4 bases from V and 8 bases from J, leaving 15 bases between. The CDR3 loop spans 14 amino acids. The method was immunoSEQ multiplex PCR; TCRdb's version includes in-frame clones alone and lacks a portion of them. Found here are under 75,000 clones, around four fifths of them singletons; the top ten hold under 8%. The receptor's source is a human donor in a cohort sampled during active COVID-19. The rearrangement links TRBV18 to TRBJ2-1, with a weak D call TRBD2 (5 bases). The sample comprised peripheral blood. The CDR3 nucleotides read TGTGCCAGCTCACGAGTAAGAGGGTTGGATGAGCAGTTCTTC. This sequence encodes CASSRVRGLDEQFF.